Below, 22 T cell receptor beta chains from the same sample are listed, as sequenced in a study. MiXCR, applied by TCRdb to the RT-PCR reads, yields one record per CDR3 protein. The table lists around 700,000 distinct CDR3 sequences, 13% to 15% of them singletons, with roughly 4% in the top ten. Sequencing used memory CD4+ T cells from blood. The receptors were sampled from a female donor in good health, serving as a healthy control.

This clonotype was detected only a few times. The CDR3 loop reads CASMEGQATNEKLFF. The CDR3 bases are TGTGCCAGCATGGAGGGACAGGCAACTAATGAAAAACTGTTTTTT. The rearrangement uses TRBV6-6 and TRBJ1-4; 8 bases align to TRBD1. The trim removed 7 bases at V and 0 bases at J, leaving 4 bases unmatched. The CDR3 contains 15 residues. Looked up from germline, CDR1 is MNHNY and CDR2 is SVGAGI (reference sequence).

This clonotype has just a few counts. The gene calls are TRBV20-1 and TRBJ2-1; 7 nucleotides match TRBD2. V shed 2 bases, J shed 10 bases, and the junction held 14 bases outside the gene matches. This CDR3 is built from 15 residues. Germline-derived CDR1 and CDR2 are DFQATT and SNEGSKA (reference sequence). The CDR3 here is CSARWGGSSKPEQFF. The CDR3 nucleotides read TGCAGTGCTAGATGGGGCGGGAGCTCCAAACCCGAGCAGTTCTTC.

This clonotype was observed at least ten times. V gene TRBV7-2 combines with J gene TRBJ2-3; no clear D gene. V was trimmed by 2 bases and J by 0 bases, leaving 6 bases between them. This CDR3 is built from 14 residues. Germline V gene lookup returns CDR1 SGHTA and CDR2 FQGNSA. The CDR3 protein is CASSLLGSTDTQYF. CDR3 nucleotides: TGTGCCAGCAGCTTACTGGGTAGCACAGATACGCAGTATTTT.

This clonotype was seen many times. This chain joins TRBV5-1 and TRBJ2-7, with D possibly matching TRBD2 (5 bases). There are 15 residues in the CDR3. Germline V gene data show CDR1 as SGHRS and CDR2 as YFSETQ. With 4 bases removed from V and 5 bases from J, the gap between germline ends came to 19 bases. The chain's CDR3 is CASSAYDNSDHEQYF. The CDR3 DNA sequence: TGCGCCAGCAGCGCCTACGATAATAGCGACCACGAGCAGTACTTC.

This clonotype was seen ten or more times. The chain has TRBV29-1 and TRBJ2-7; possibly TRBD1 for D (6 bases). This CDR3 region has 14 residues. V dropped 5 bases and J dropped 1 base, with 15 bases sitting between them. Per germline, CDR1 SQVTM and CDR2 ANQGSEA. In DNA, the CDR3 is TGCAGCGTTTCCCGACAGGCACAATCCTACGAGCAGTACTTC. It is translated as CSVSRQAQSYEQYF.

There are many counts of this clonotype. The J gene is TRBJ2-5, the V gene TRBV5-5; D is possibly TRBD1 (6 bases). CDR1 SGHKS and CDR2 YYEKEE come from the germline V gene (reference sequence). The CDR3 is 17 amino acids. V lost 4 bases and J lost 2, with 21 bases in between. The DNA for the CDR3 is TGTGCCAGCAGCCTGGGCCTTCGGGACACAGGTCAAGAGACCCAGTACTTC. Encoded protein: CASSLGLRDTGQETQYF.

This clonotype was found a few times. The chain carries TRBV27 and TRBJ2-7; possibly TRBD1 for D (5 bases). The CDR3 consists of 15 residues. The germline V gene encodes CDR1 MNHEY and CDR2 SMNVEV (reference sequence). Between the trimmed V and J ends, which lost 5 bases and 2 bases, there was a span of 16 bases. The CDR3 DNA reads TGTGCCAGCAGTCGACCGACAGCTTTAACCTACGAGCAGTACTTC. This gives the protein CASSRPTALTYEQYF.

This clonotype has a handful of counts. The J gene is TRBJ2-7, the V gene TRBV5-1; 10 bases match TRBD1. Per germline, CDR1 SGHRS and CDR2 YFSETQ. The length of the CDR3 is 15 residues. Trimming cost V 3 bases and J 4 bases; bases outside gene matches: 7. The CDR3 DNA reads as TGCGCCAGCAGCTGGGGGACAGGGGAGGCATACGAGCAGTACTTC. Its translation: CASSWGTGEAYEQYF.

This clonotype was counted between two and nine times. The J gene is TRBJ1-2, the V gene TRBV11-2; D is undetermined. Trimming pared 1 base from V and 11 bases from J, leaving 14 bases between. Germline V gene sequence: CDR1 SGHAT, CDR2 FQNNGV. The CDR3 loop spans 13 amino acids. The DNA of the CDR3 is TGTGCCAGCAGCTTAGCTCAGGACCCCTCATACACCTTC. This gives the protein CASSLAQDPSYTF.

The chain joins TRBV27 to TRBJ2-5, with TRBD1 identical over 8 bases. The CDR3 contains 15 residues. V dropped 5 bases and J dropped 3; count of bases not matched to a gene: 8. Germline values: CDR1 MNHEY, CDR2 SMNVEV (reference sequence). CDR3 sequence (DNA): TGTGCCAGCAGTACACCCGGGACAGGAAAAGAGACCCAGTACTTC. It is translated as CASSTPGTGKETQYF.

The chain couples TRBV9 to TRBJ2-5, with D unresolved. Trimming removed 1 base from V and 5 bases from J, with 9 bases in between. The CDR3 is 13 residues long. The germline gives CDR1 SGDLS, CDR2 YYNGEE. This chain's CDR3 is CASSVRPKETQYF. The DNA of the CDR3 is TGTGCCAGCAGCGTACGCCCGAAGGAGACCCAGTACTTC.

The sample holds a few counts of this clonotype. The chain recombines TRBV6-1 with TRBJ1-2, with unresolved D. The germline CDR1 and CDR2 sequences are MNHNS and SASEGT. The CDR3 totals 12 residues. V dropped 3 bases and J dropped 4 bases, with 6 bases sitting between them. Written as DNA, the CDR3 is TGTGCCAGCAGTGATCTGGTCTATGGCTACACCTTC. Translation gives CASSDLVYGYTF.

This clonotype was seen ten or more times. The chain links TRBV6-5 to TRBJ2-7; D gene uncertain. V was trimmed by 5 bases and J by 2 bases, leaving 4 bases between them. CDR1 and CDR2 from the germline V gene are MNHEY and SVGAGI. The CDR3 consists of 11 residues. For the CDR3, the DNA is TGTGCCAGCAGTAATACCTACGAGCAGTACTTC. Translating gives CASSNTYEQYF.

The chain couples TRBV20-1 to TRBJ1-2; 8 positions match TRBD1. The junction had 12 bases not matched to a gene; V was cut back by 8 bases and J by 7 bases. This CDR3 is built from 13 residues. Germline V gene data show CDR1 as DFQATT and CDR2 as SNEGSKA (reference sequence). The CDR3 nucleotides are TGCAGTACGACGCAGGGGGCTGTCTTTGGCTACACCTTC. Translated, it gives CSTTQGAVFGYTF.

With regard to this clonotype: A much larger clonotype is one base distant, so this may be a read error. This chain links TRBV6-4 with TRBJ2-3; no clear D. The CDR3 runs 15 residues. The germline V gene has CDR1 MRHNA and CDR2 SNTAGT. V lost 6 bases and J lost 2, with 15 bases in between. CDR3 region: CASRANHQPTDTQYF. CDR3 in DNA: TGTGCCAGCAGAGCCAACCATCAACCCACAGATACGCAGTATTTT.

This clonotype was found a few times. This chain joins TRBV7-2 and TRBJ2-3, with 8 nucleotides matching TRBD1. Germline CDR1 and CDR2: SGHTA and FQGNSA. The CDR3 has 14 amino acids. With 3 bases clipped from V and 6 bases from J, the junction kept 5 bases outside the gene matches. CDR3 in DNA: TGTGCCAGCAGCTTTTCAGGGGGCGGTGATACGCAGTATTTT. Its translation: CASSFSGGGDTQYF.

This clonotype was picked up many times. The chain links TRBV5-5 to TRBJ2-1; 9 bases are a match to TRBD1. Germline loops: CDR1 SGHKS, CDR2 YYEKEE (reference sequence). The ends lost 6 bases at V and 8 bases at J; junction bases unmatched: 9. This CDR3 comprises 14 residues. The DNA for the CDR3 is TGTGCCAGCACTGAATCCGGGACAGGGTATGAGCAGTTCTTC. This encodes CASTESGTGYEQFF.

The rearrangement links TRBV28 to TRBJ1-2, with D maybe TRBD1 (6 bases). Germline V CDR1 and CDR2: MDHEN, SYDVKM. V gave up 6 bases and J gave up 5 bases, with 13 bases separating them. The CDR3 extends over 13 amino acids. The CDR3 nucleotides are TGTGCCAGCAGACTGACAGGCGAATATGGCTACACCTTC. It encodes CASRLTGEYGYTF.

This sequence joins TRBV5-1 and TRBJ2-7; 9 bases agree with TRBD2. The CDR3 is 15 amino acids. The germline V gene has CDR1 SGHRS and CDR2 YFSETQ. V was clipped by 3 bases and J by 4 bases; unmatched bases: 8. This chain's CDR3 is CASSSGTSSLYEQYF. DNA for the CDR3: TGCGCCAGCAGCTCCGGGACTAGCAGCTTATACGAGCAGTACTTC.

This chain links TRBV6-2 or TRBV6-3 with TRBJ1-1, with a weak D call TRBD1 (6 bases). The germline V gene encodes CDR1 MNHEY and CDR2 SVGEGT. V lost 5 bases and J lost 1, with 11 bases in between. CDR3 length equals 14 residues. For the CDR3, the DNA is TGTGCCAGCAGTCCGGGACACAAGAACACTGAAGCTTTCTTT. It translates to CASSPGHKNTEAFF.

The chain employs TRBV7-2 and TRBJ1-6; weak D call: TRBD1 (5 bases). The V gene's germline CDR1 is SGHTA and CDR2 FQGNSA. V was trimmed by 4 bases and J by 9 bases, leaving 16 bases between them. The CDR3 consists of 15 residues. The CDR3 sequence: CASSSRDGAFSPLHF. CDR3 nucleotide sequence: TGTGCCAGCAGCTCCCGGGACGGGGCTTTTTCACCCCTCCACTTT.

This clonotype was detected only a few times. The chain carries TRBV3-1 and TRBJ2-1; 11 positions agree with TRBD2. V shed 0 bases, J shed 6 bases, and the junction held 7 bases outside the gene matches. CDR1 is LGHDT, CDR2 YNNKEL, per germline (reference sequence). The CDR3 extends over 17 amino acids. In DNA, the CDR3 is TGTGCCAGCAGCCAAGATTTTCGGCTAGCGGGAGGCAATGAGCAGTTCTTC. Protein sequence: CASSQDFRLAGGNEQFF.